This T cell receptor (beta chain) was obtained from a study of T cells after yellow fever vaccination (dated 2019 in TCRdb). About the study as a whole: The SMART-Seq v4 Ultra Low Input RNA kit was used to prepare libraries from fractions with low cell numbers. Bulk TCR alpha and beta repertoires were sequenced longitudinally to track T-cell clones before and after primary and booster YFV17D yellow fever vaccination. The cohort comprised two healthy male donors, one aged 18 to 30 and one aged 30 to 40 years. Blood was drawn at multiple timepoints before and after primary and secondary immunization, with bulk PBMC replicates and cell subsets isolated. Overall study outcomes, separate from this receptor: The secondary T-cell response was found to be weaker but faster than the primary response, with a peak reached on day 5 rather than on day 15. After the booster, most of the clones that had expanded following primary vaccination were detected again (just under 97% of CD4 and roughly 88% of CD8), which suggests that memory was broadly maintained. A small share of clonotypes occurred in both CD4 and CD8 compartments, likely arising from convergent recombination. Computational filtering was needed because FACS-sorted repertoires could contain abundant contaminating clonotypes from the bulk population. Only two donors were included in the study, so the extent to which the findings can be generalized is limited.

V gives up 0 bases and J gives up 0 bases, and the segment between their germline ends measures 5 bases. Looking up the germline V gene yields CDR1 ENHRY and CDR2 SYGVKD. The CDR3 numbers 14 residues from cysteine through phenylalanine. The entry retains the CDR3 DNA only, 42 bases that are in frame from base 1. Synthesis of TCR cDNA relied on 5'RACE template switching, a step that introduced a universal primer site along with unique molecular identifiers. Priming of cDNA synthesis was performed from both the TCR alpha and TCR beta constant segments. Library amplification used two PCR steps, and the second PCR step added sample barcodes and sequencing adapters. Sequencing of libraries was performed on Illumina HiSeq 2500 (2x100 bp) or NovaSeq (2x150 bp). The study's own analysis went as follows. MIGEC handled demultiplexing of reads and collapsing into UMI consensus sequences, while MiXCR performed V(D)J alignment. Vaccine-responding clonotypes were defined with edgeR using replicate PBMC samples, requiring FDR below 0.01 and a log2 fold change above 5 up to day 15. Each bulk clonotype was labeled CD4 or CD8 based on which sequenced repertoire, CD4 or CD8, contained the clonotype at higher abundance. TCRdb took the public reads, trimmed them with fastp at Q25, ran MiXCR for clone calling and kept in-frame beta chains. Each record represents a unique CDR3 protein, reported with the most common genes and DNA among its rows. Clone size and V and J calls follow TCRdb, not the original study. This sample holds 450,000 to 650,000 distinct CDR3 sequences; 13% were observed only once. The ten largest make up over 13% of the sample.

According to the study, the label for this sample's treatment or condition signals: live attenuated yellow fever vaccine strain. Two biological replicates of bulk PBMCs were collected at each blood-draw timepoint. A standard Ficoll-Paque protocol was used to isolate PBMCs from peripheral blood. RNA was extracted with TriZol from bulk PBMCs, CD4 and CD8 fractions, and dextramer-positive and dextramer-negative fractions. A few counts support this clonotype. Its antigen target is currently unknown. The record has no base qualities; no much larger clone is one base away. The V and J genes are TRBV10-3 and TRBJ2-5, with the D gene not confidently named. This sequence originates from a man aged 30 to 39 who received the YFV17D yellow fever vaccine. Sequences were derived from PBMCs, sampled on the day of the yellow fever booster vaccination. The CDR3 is CAISESRNQETQYF. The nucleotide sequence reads TGTGCCATCAGTGAGTCGCGGAACCAAGAGACCCAGTACTTC.